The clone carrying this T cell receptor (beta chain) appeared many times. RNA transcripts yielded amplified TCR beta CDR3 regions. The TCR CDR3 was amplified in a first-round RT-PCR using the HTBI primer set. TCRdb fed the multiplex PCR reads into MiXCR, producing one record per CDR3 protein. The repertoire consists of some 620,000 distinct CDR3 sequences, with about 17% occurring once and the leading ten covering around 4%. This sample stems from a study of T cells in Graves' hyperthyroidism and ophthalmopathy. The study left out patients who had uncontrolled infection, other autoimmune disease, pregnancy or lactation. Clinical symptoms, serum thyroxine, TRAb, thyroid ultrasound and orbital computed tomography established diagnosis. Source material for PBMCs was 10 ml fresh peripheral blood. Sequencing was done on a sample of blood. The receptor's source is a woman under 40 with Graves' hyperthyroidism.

CDR3 DNA: TGTGCCAGCAGTGAATTGCAGGCCCCGGGATCCGAGCAGTACTTC. Protein sequence: CASSELQAPGSEQYF. This rearrangement joins TRBV2 to TRBJ2-7, with a tentative D call TRBD2 (5 bases). Per the germline V gene, CDR1 is SNHLY and CDR2 is FYNNEI. CDR3 size: 15 residues. Trimming left V 2 bases short and J 6 bases short, with 17 bases between.